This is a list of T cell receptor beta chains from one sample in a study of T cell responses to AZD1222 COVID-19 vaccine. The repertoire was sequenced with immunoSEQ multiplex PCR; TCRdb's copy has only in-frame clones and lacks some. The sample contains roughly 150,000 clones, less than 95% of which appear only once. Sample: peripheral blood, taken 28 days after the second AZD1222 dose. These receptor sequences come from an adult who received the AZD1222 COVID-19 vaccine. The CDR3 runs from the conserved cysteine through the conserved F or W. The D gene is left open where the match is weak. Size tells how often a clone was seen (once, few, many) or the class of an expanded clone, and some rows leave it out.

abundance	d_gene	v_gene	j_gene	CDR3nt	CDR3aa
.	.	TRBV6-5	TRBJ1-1	TGTGCCAGCAGTTACCGGGCAAGGGCTGAAGCTTTCTTT	CASSYRARAEAFF
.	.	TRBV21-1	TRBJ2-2	TGTGCCAGCAGCGCGTTGGACACCCCACGCACCGGGGAGCTGTTTTTT	CASSALDTPRTGELFF
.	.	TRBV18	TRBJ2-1	TGTGCCAGCTCACCATCGGAAGCGGGTGAGCAGTTCTTC	CASSPSEAGEQFF
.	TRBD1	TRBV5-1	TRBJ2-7	TGCGCCAGCAGCTTAAACCCGGGACAGGGATTTTCCGAGCAGTACTTC	CASSLNPGQGFSEQYF
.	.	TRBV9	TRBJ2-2	TGTGCCAGCAGCTCACCTCTCCATCAGGGCGGGGAGCTGTTTTTT	CASSSPLHQGGELFF
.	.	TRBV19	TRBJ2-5	TGTGCCAGTAGTATAGGGGCAGAAGAGACCCAGTACTTC	CASSIGAEETQYF
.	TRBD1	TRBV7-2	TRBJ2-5	TGTGCCAGCAGCTTAGCGGACAGGCAGACCCAGTACTTC	CASSLADRQTQYF
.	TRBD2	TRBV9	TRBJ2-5	TGTGCCAGCAGCGTCCATAGCGGGAGCGCCGCAGAGACCCAGTACTTC	CASSVHSGSAAETQYF
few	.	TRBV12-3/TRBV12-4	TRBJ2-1	TGTGCCAGCAGGATTCAGGGATACGGTGAGCAGTTCTTC	CASRIQGYGEQFF
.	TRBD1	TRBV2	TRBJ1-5	TGTGCCAGCAGTGCGGGGACAGTCAATCAGCCCCAGCATTTT	CASSAGTVNQPQHF
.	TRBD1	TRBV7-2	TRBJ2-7	TGTGCCAGCAGCATGGGACAGGGGTACTACGAGCAGTACTTC	CASSMGQGYYEQYF
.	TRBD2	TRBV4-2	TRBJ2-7	TGTGCCAGCAGCCAGCGGACTAGCGGGGGGATCTACGAGCAGTACTTC	CASSQRTSGGIYEQYF
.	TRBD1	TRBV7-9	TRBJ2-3	TGTGCCAGCAGCCGTGACAGGGGTGCAGATACGCAGTATTTT	CASSRDRGADTQYF
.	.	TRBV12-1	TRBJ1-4	TGTGCCAGCAGCACCGGGGGGCTACCGGGGGGACCACGGGACCTATTATGGAGAGAAAAACTGTTTTTT	CASSTGGLPGGPRDLLWREKLFF